This T cell receptor (beta chain) originates from a study of post-analysis software for immune sequencing data. Study-wide context: Included courses were relapsing-remitting and secondary progressive multiple sclerosis; progressive-relapsing multiple sclerosis was also included. Study outcomes and limitations: A handful of TRBV segments (TRBV5-6, TRBV5-1 and TRBV20-1 among them) occurred more frequently in patients than in controls. Among multiple sclerosis patients, normalized Chao1 diversity was significantly below that of controls. F measure grouped same-batch samples tightly together.

This clonotype was seen a few times. Its antigen is unidentified. TCR beta cDNA libraries had unique molecular identifiers. TCRdb itself ran the PCR reads through MiXCR, one entry per CDR3 protein. This sample has roughly 430,000 distinct CDR3 sequences, with about 39% found just once. This CDR3 comprises 12 residues. Trimming stripped 6 bases from V and 9 bases from J, with 12 bases between. This chain uses TRBV12-3 or TRBV12-4 with TRBJ2-1; D is uncertain. The source is a girl aged 2-10 years with multiple sclerosis. Sequenced: blood. The CDR3 region has the DNA TGTGCCAGCAGCGGACCGTTCGGTGAGCAGTTCTTC. It encodes CASSGPFGEQFF.